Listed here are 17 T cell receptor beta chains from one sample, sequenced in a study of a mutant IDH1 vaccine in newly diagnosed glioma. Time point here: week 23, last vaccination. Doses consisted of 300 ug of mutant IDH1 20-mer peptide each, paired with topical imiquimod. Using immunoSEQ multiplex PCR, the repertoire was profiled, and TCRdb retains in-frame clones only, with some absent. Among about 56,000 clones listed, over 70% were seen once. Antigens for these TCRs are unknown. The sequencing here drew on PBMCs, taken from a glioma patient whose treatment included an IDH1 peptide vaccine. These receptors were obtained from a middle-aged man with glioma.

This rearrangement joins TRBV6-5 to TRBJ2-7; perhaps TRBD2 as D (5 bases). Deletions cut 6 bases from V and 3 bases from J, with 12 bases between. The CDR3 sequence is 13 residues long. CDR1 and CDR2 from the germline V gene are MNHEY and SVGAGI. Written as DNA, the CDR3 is TGTGCCAGCAGCCGGACTCAAAGCTACGAGCAGTACTTC. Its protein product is CASSRTQSYEQYF.

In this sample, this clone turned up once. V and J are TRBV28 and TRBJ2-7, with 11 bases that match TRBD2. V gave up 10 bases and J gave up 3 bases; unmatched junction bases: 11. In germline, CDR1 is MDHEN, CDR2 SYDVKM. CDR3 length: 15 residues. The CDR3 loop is CATAALAGEGYEQYF. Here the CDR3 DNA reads TGTGCCACCGCCGCACTAGCGGGAGAAGGCTACGAGCAGTACTTC.

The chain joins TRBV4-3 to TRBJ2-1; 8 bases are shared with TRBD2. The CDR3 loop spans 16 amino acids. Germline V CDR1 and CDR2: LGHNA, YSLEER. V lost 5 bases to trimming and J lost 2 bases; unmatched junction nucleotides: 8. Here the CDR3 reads CASSLLAESPYNEQFF. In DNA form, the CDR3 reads TGCGCCAGCAGCTTACTAGCGGAGTCGCCCTACAATGAGCAGTTCTTC.

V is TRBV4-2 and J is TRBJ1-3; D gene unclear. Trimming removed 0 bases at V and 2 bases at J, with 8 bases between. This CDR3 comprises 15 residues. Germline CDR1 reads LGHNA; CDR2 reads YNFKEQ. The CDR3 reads CASSQDLGAGNTIYF. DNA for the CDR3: TGTGCCAGCAGCCAAGATCTTGGGGCTGGAAACACCATATATTTT.

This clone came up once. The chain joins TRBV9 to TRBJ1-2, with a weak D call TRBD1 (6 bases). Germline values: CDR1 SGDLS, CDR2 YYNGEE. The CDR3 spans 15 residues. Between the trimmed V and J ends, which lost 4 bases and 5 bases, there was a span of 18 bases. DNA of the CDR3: TGTGCCAGCAGCAACAGGGAGAGGGGTTATTATGGCTACACCTTC. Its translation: CASSNRERGYYGYTF.

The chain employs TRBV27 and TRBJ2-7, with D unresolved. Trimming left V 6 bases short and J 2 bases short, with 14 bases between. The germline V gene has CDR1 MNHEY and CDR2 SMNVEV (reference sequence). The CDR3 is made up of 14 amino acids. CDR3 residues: CASRRLQNTYEQYF. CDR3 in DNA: TGTGCCAGCAGGAGGTTACAGAATACCTACGAGCAGTACTTC.

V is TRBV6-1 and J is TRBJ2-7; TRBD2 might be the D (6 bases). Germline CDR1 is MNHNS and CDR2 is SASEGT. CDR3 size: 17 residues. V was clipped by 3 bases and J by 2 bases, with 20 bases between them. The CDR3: CASSDPGLESFTYEQYF. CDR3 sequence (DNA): TGTGCCAGCAGTGATCCGGGACTGGAGTCATTTACCTACGAGCAGTACTTC.

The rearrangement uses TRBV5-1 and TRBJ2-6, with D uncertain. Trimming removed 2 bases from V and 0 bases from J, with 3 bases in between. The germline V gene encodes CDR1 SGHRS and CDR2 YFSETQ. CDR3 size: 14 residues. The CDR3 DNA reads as TGCGCCAGCAGCTTTGGCTCTGGGGCCAACGTCCTGACTTTC. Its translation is CASSFGSGANVLTF.

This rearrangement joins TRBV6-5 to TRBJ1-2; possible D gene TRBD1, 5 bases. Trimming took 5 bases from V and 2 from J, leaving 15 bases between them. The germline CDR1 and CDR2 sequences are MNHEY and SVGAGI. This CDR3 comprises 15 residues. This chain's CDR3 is CASSGRDGKNYGYTF. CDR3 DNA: TGTGCCAGCAGTGGACGGGACGGTAAAAACTATGGCTACACCTTC.

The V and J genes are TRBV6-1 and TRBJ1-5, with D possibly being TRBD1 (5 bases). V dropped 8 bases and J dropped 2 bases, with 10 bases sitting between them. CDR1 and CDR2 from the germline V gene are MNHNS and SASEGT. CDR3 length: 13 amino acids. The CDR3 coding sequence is TGTGCCAGCGGGACGGGGGGCAATCAGCCCCAGCATTTT. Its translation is CASGTGGNQPQHF.

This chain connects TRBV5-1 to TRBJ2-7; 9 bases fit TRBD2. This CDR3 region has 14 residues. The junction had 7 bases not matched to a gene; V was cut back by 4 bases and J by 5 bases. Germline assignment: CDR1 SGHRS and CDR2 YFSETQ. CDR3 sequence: CASSPGTSIDEQYF. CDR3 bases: TGCGCCAGCAGCCCCGGGACTAGCATCGACGAGCAGTACTTC.

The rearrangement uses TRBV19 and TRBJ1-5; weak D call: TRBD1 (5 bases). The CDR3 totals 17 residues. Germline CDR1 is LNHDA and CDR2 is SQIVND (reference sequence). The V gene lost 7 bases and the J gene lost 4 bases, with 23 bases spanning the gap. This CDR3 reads CASTPSMGGSGNQPQHF. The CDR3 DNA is TGTGCCAGTACCCCCTCGATGGGAGGTTCAGGGAATCAGCCCCAGCATTTT.

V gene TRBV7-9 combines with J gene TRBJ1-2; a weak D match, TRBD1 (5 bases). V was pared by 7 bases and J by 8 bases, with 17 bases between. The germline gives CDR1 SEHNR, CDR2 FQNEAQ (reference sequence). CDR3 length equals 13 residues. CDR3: CASNTGTGGGYTF. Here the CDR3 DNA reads TGTGCCAGCAATACCGGGACCGGTGGGGGCTACACCTTC.

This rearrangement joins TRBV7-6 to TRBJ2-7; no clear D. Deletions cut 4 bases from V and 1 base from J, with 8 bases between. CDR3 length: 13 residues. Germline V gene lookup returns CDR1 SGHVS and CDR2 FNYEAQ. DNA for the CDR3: TGTGCCAGCAGCTCGGGCTGGTCCTACGAGCAGTACTTC. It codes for CASSSGWSYEQYF.

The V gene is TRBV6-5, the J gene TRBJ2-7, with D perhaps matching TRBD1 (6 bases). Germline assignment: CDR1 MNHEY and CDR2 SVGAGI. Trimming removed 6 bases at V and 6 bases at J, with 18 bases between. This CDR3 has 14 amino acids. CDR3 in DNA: TGTGCCAGCAGAAGACTCTCCCAACAGGGCGAGCAGTACTTC. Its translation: CASRRLSQQGEQYF.

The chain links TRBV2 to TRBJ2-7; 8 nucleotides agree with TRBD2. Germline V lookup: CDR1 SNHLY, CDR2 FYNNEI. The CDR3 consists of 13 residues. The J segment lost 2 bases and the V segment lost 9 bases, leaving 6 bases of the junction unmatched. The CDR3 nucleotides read TGTGCCAGTATGACTAGCGAGACCTACGAGCAGTACTTC. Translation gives CASMTSETYEQYF.

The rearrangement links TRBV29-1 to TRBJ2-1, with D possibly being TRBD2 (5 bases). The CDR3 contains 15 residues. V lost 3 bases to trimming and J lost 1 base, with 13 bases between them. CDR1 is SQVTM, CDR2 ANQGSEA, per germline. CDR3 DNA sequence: TGCAGCGTTGATGACCGAGGGCTTTCCTACAATGAGCAGTTCTTC. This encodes CSVDDRGLSYNEQFF.